Listed here is a single T cell receptor (beta chain). Here immunoSEQ multiplex PCR was the method, and the copy in TCRdb shows in-frame clones only, minus some. The sample holds 200,000 to 250,000 clones, 75% to 90% seen once. Living in about 25 US areas, the participants were between roughly 18 and 90 years of age. Symptom resolution, clearance, or two negative PCRs marked the recovered donors of Cohort 3. There are 15 residues in the CDR3. V shed 2 bases and J shed 2 bases, with 11 bases lying between them. Germline V gene sequence: CDR1 SGHDT, CDR2 YYEEEE. This sample is part of a study of blood T cell repertoires in COVID-19. Study-level information: The samples span acute and convalescent COVID-19 from the United States, Italy and Spain. PBMCs, B-cell-depleted T cells, or T cells were the source of the cDNA or gDNA that made up the material.

The chain couples TRBV5-6 to TRBJ2-1; D not resolved. Sequenced input: PBMCs or T cells enriched from blood (not recorded which). The receptor was isolated from a man aged 35 to 55 who had recovered from COVID-19. The CDR3 DNA follows: TGTGCCAGCAGCTTTGGGCCTTCGCCCTACAATGAGCAGTTCTTC. This translates into CASSFGPSPYNEQFF.